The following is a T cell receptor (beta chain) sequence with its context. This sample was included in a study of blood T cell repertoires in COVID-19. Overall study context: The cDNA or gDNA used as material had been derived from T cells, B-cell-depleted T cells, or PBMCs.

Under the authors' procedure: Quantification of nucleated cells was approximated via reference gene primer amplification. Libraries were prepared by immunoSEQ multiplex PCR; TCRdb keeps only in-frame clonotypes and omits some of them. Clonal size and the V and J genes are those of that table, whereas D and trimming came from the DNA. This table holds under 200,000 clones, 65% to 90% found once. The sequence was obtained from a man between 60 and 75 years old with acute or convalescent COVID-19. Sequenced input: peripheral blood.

CDR3 sequence: CASSQDEGLADNEQFF. CDR3 DNA: TGCGCCAGCAGCCAAGACGAGGGACTAGCGGACAATGAGCAGTTCTTC. The chain couples TRBV4-1 to TRBJ2-1; TRBD2 agrees at 11 bases. Trimming at V came to 0 bases and at J to 5 bases, leaving 3 bases not matched to a gene. CDR3 length: 16 residues. Germline V gene sequence: CDR1 MGHRA, CDR2 YSYEKL.